This TCR beta chain appears in the sequencing data of a study of human T cells and chemical hapten exposure. Study background: Upper inner arm skin measuring approximately 2 cm by approximately 2 cm received 2% DPC for sensitization.

Time point indicated: pre-sensitization, week 0. Specified treatment: therapeutic diphenylcyclopropenone sensitization with weekly scalp DPC. TCRdb independently ran MiXCR on the RACE reads; one entry per CDR3 protein. Found here are 180,000 or so distinct CDR3 sequences, just under 30% of them singletons; the top ten hold about 2.7%. The CDR3 extends over 13 amino acids. The ends were cut back, 3 bases at V and 4 bases at J, with 9 bases in the middle. Germline V gene data show CDR1 as MNHEY and CDR2 as SMNVEV (reference sequence). This clonotype was seen more than once but under ten times. Sequencing was performed on whole blood, taken in connection with sensitization to the hapten diphenylcyclopropenone (DPC). The rearrangement links TRBV27 to TRBJ1-1, with D hard to call. This sequence was found in a woman aged 25 to 45 with alopecia areata. Some clones in this sample may be carry-over from other donors' samples. The CDR3 reads CASSLRAFTEAFF. The CDR3 DNA follows: TGTGCCAGCAGTTTGAGGGCGTTCACTGAAGCTTTCTTT.